One sample yielded the 30 T cell receptor beta chains listed below, sequenced in a study of T cells in localized non-small cell lung cancer. Method: immunoSEQ multiplex PCR; TCRdb's copy keeps in-frame clones and lacks some. The sample consists of roughly 40,000 clones, about 83% of them appearing once. This specimen consisted of PBMCs, obtained before any cancer treatment. These receptors all stem from a man aged 35-69 years with stage II lung adenocarcinoma.

Only one count was recorded for this clone. The chain carries TRBV7-2 and TRBJ2-3; 10 bases map to TRBD2. V shed 0 bases, J shed 0 bases, and the junction held 3 bases outside the gene matches. The CDR3 totals 17 residues. The germline gives CDR1 SGHTA, CDR2 FQGNSA. CDR3 sequence (DNA): TGTGCCAGCAGCTTAGCTTCGACTAGCGGGAGCACAGATACGCAGTATTTT. Its protein is CASSLASTSGSTDTQYF.

The chain is built from TRBV7-6 and TRBJ2-1; possibly TRBD2 for D (6 bases). Trimming shortened V by 5 bases and J by 4 bases, and 12 bases separated the two germline ends. Per germline, CDR1 SGHVS and CDR2 FNYEAQ. This CDR3 contains 14 residues. The CDR3 DNA is TGTGCCAGCAGCCGTTCGGCGGGGTACAATGAGCAGTTCTTC. It translates to CASSRSAGYNEQFF.

The gene calls are TRBV4-2 and TRBJ2-6, with TRBD1 as a possible D gene (5 bases). The V gene's germline CDR1 is LGHNA and CDR2 YNFKEQ. The CDR3 extends over 18 amino acids. Deletions cut 3 bases from V and 0 bases from J, with 15 bases between. CDR3 DNA sequence: TGTGCCAGCAGCCATGAAGAAGACAGTGGCTCTGGGGCCAACGTCCTGACTTTC. Residues: CASSHEEDSGSGANVLTF.

The V gene is TRBV19, the J gene TRBJ2-2, with 8 bases matching TRBD2. Trimming cost V 5 bases and J 2 bases; bases outside gene matches: 7. The germline gives CDR1 LNHDA, CDR2 SQIVND (reference sequence). The CDR3 sequence is 16 residues long. The CDR3 coding sequence is TGTGCCAGTAGTCCGTTTAGCGGGACAAACACCGGGGAGCTGTTTTTT. The encoded protein is CASSPFSGTNTGELFF. The full variable domain, rest sourced from reference TRBV19 and TRBJ2-2, is DGGITQSPKYLFRKEGQNVTLSCEQNLNHDAMYWYRQDPGQGLRLIYYSQIVNDFQKGDIAEGYSVSREKKESFPLTVTSAQKNPTAFYLCASSPFSGTNTGELFFGEGSRLTVL.

The chain has TRBV19 and TRBJ1-5; D gene uncertain. Germline V gives CDR1 LNHDA, CDR2 SQIVND (reference sequence). Trimming shortened V by 5 bases and J by 11 bases, and 13 bases separated the two germline ends. The CDR3 length is 12 residues. The CDR3 loop reads CASSLDTGAQHF. CDR3 nucleotide sequence: TGTGCCAGTAGTCTCGACACTGGGGCCCAGCATTTT. The variable domain in full, completed from reference TRBV19 and TRBJ1-5, reads DGGITQSPKYLFRKEGQNVTLSCEQNLNHDAMYWYRQDPGQGLRLIYYSQIVNDFQKGDIAEGYSVSREKKESFPLTVTSAQKNPTAFYLCASSLDTGAQHFGDGTRLSIL.

The V call is TRBV5-1, the J call TRBJ2-7, with D tentatively TRBD2 (6 bases). CDR1 is SGHRS, CDR2 YFSETQ, per germline. The CDR3 covers 15 residues. Trimming removed 0 bases from V and 3 bases from J, with 13 bases in between. The CDR3 protein is CASSLEPGRFYEQYF. The CDR3 DNA sequence: TGCGCCAGCAGCTTGGAGCCGGGGAGGTTCTACGAGCAGTACTTC. Variable domain in full (rest from reference TRBV5-1 and TRBJ2-7): KAGVTQTPRYLIKTRGQQVTLSCSPISGHRSVSWYQQTPGQGLQFLFEYFSETQRNKGNFPGRFSGRQFSNSRSEMNVSTLELGDSALYLCASSLEPGRFYEQYFGPGTRLTVT.

The chain combines TRBV7-3 with TRBJ2-5, with TRBD1 matching over 7 bases. Trimming cost V 5 bases and J 1 base; bases outside gene matches: 10. The CDR3 covers 16 residues. Germline V gene sequence: CDR1 SGHTA, CDR2 FQGTGA. CDR3 region: CASSPGTVQGQETQYF. CDR3 nucleotides: TGTGCCAGCAGCCCAGGGACAGTTCAGGGCCAAGAGACCCAGTACTTC.

This CDR3 reads CASGLSGGPYNEQFF. The CDR3 DNA is TGTGCCAGCGGATTATCGGGGGGGCCCTACAATGAGCAGTTCTTC. The rearrangement joins TRBV7-6 to TRBJ2-1; 8 bases line up with TRBD2. V lost 8 bases to trimming and J lost 2 bases; unmatched junction nucleotides: 8. Germline V gene data show CDR1 as SGHVS and CDR2 as FNYEAQ. The CDR3 runs to 15 residues.

V and J are TRBV7-2 and TRBJ2-3; 8 positions match TRBD2. The trim removed 5 bases at V and 3 bases at J, leaving 7 bases unmatched. CDR3 length: 15 residues. Germline CDR1 and CDR2: SGHTA and FQGNSA. CDR3 DNA: TGTGCCAGCAGCCCGGGAGGGGGTTGGACAGATACGCAGTATTTT. Translating it yields CASSPGGGWTDTQYF.

The V and J genes are TRBV28 and TRBJ2-2, with a weak D call TRBD2 (5 bases). The CDR3 has 15 residues. V lost 4 bases and J lost 1, with 10 bases in between. CDR1 is MDHEN, CDR2 SYDVKM, per germline. CDR3 nucleotide sequence: TGTGCCAGCAGTTCGGCGGGCCGGAACACCGGGGAGCTGTTTTTT. Protein sequence: CASSSAGRNTGELFF.

The CDR3 is CASSPLGQGINSPLHF. The CDR3 DNA sequence: TGTGCCAGCTCACCACTGGGACAGGGAATCAATTCACCCCTCCACTTT. The V call is TRBV18, the J call TRBJ1-6, with TRBD1 identical over 9 bases. The CDR3 length is 16 residues. Germline V gene data show CDR1 as KGHSH and CDR2 as LQKENI. With 1 base clipped from V and 7 bases from J, the junction kept 5 bases outside the gene matches.

The rearrangement links TRBV2 to TRBJ1-2; D ambiguous. With 7 bases removed from V and 3 bases from J, the gap between germline ends came to 18 bases. This CDR3 comprises 15 residues. Germline CDR1 SNHLY, CDR2 FYNNEI. As DNA, the CDR3 is TGTGCCAGCAAAAAACAAGTTTCAAGGGACTATGGCTACACCTTC. Protein product: CASKKQVSRDYGYTF.

This clone is categorized as medium-sized. The chain combines TRBV5-5 with TRBJ2-3; D not certain. CDR1 is SGHKS and CDR2 is YYEKEE in the germline V gene (reference sequence). This CDR3 region has 17 residues. V was cut by 1 base and J by 1 base, with 16 bases left in between. CDR3 sequence reads: CASSLPSAQQRTDTQYF. The DNA of the CDR3 is TGTGCCAGCAGCTTGCCCTCGGCTCAGCAACGCACAGATACGCAGTATTTT.

The chain carries TRBV7-2 and TRBJ2-7; D is unresolved. In germline, CDR1 is SGHTA, CDR2 FQGNSA. The V end lost 1 base, the J end lost 7 bases, and 8 bases lay between the germline ends. The CDR3 sequence is 12 residues long. The DNA of the CDR3 is TGTGCCAGCAGCTTAGGGTTCGGAGAGCAGTACTTC. It is translated as CASSLGFGEQYF.

The chain recombines TRBV7-2 with TRBJ2-3, with a weak D call TRBD2 (5 bases). With 5 bases removed from V and 0 bases from J, the gap between germline ends came to 15 bases. CDR1 SGHTA and CDR2 FQGNSA come from the germline V gene. The CDR3 has 16 residues. This CDR3 is CASSPGGPLSTDTQYF. CDR3 nucleotide sequence: TGTGCCAGCAGCCCCGGAGGTCCTTTGAGCACAGATACGCAGTATTTT.

The chain combines TRBV7-9 with TRBJ1-2; D remains ambiguous. Germline V gene lookup returns CDR1 SEHNR and CDR2 FQNEAQ (reference sequence). The CDR3 extends over 13 amino acids. The V and J ends lost 7 bases and 3 bases respectively, with 12 bases between them. CDR3 loop: CASKGQNHYGYTF. In DNA form, the CDR3 reads TGTGCCAGCAAAGGGCAGAATCACTATGGCTACACCTTC. Supplemented by reference TRBV7-9 and TRBJ1-2, the full variable domain reads DTGVSQNPRHKITKRGQNVTFRCDPISEHNRLYWYRQTLGQGPEFLTYFQNEAQLEKSRLLSDRFSAERPKGSFSTLEIQRTEQGDSAMYLCASKGQNHYGYTFGSGTRLTVV.

The chain has TRBV21-1 and TRBJ1-6; the D call TRBD1 from the table was never checked on the DNA. TRBV21-1 is termed a pseudogene. CDR3 length: 15 amino acids. The CDR3: CASSLQGIHNSPLHF. The CDR3 DNA sequence: TGTGCCAGCAGCCTACAGGGGATCCATAATTCACCCCTCCACTTT.

The chain employs TRBV27 and TRBJ2-1; TRBD2 aligns across 7 bases. Trimming removed 5 bases from V and 0 bases from J; junction bases left unmatched: 7. Germline V gene sequence: CDR1 MNHEY, CDR2 SMNVEV (reference sequence). This CDR3 is 16 amino acids long. CDR3 nucleotides: TGTGCCAGCAGTGGGCTAGCGGCTAGCTCCTACAATGAGCAGTTCTTC. Amino acids: CASSGLAASSYNEQFF.

The V call is TRBV11-3, the J call TRBJ2-2; D gene unclear. The germline gives CDR1 SGHNT, CDR2 YENEEA. Trimming shortened V by 6 bases and J by 2 bases, and 4 bases separated the two germline ends. The CDR3 runs to 12 residues. The CDR3 protein is CASSKNTGELFF. For the CDR3, the DNA is TGTGCCAGCAGTAAAAACACCGGGGAGCTGTTTTTT.

The chain combines TRBV9 with TRBJ2-5, with a weak D call TRBD2 (5 bases). V gave up 0 bases and J gave up 0 bases, with 6 bases separating them. The CDR3 contains 14 residues. The V gene's germline CDR1 is SGDLS and CDR2 YYNGEE. In DNA form, the CDR3 reads TGTGCCAGCAGCGTAGGAGGGAACCAAGAGACCCAGTACTTC. This sequence encodes CASSVGGNQETQYF.

V gene TRBV9 combines with J gene TRBJ1-3; maybe TRBD1 (6 bases). Germline V gene lookup returns CDR1 SGDLS and CDR2 YYNGEE. This CDR3 has 14 amino acids. V was pared by 3 bases and J by 2 bases, with 9 bases between. CDR3 coding DNA: TGTGCCAGCAGCGCCCGGGACACTGGAAACACCATATATTTT. This translates into CASSARDTGNTIYF.

The rearrangement links TRBV9 to TRBJ2-7; possible D gene TRBD2, 6 bases. With 0 bases removed from V and 2 bases from J, the gap between germline ends came to 9 bases. There are 14 residues in the CDR3. Germline CDR1 is SGDLS and CDR2 is YYNGEE. The CDR3 reads CASSVDSGPYEQYF. Written as DNA, the CDR3 is TGTGCCAGCAGCGTAGATAGCGGTCCCTACGAGCAGTACTTC.

This clone has more than one count but fewer than ten. CDR3 sequence reads: CAWSFQSGNTIYF. CDR3 coding DNA: TGTGCCTGGAGCTTCCAATCTGGAAACACCATATATTTT. The rearrangement uses TRBV30 and TRBJ1-3, with unresolved D. V was trimmed by 3 bases and J by 1 base, leaving 7 bases between them. Germline CDR1 and CDR2: GTSNPN and SVGIG (reference sequence). The CDR3 loop spans 13 amino acids.

The chain couples TRBV27 to TRBJ1-1; D may be TRBD1 (5 bases). The CDR3 covers 16 residues. The germline V gene encodes CDR1 MNHEY and CDR2 SMNVEV (reference sequence). V shed 3 bases and J shed 1 base, with 15 bases lying between them. CDR3 amino acids: CASSFGGLSWNTEAFF. DNA for the CDR3: TGTGCCAGCAGTTTTGGGGGGTTGTCTTGGAACACTGAAGCTTTCTTT.

The V gene is TRBV6-1, the J gene TRBJ1-1, with a possible D match to TRBD1 (6 bases). Per germline, CDR1 MNHNS and CDR2 SASEGT. This CDR3 has 15 residues. Trimming left V 5 bases short and J 0 bases short, with 13 bases between. Here the CDR3 DNA reads TGTGCCAGCAGTCTCCAAGGGACAATGAACACTGAAGCTTTCTTT. Its translation: CASSLQGTMNTEAFF.

The rearrangement links TRBV28 to TRBJ2-1, with 7 bases fitting TRBD1. The CDR3 spans 15 residues. Trimming at V came to 2 bases and at J to 12 bases, leaving 13 bases not matched to a gene. CDR1 is MDHEN, CDR2 SYDVKM, per germline. CDR3 amino acids: CASSLGQGVAAAQFF. CDR3 DNA: TGTGCCAGCAGTTTAGGGCAGGGGGTAGCAGCGGCGCAGTTCTTC. Full variable domain (missing parts from reference TRBV28 and TRBJ2-1): DVKVTQSSRYLVKRTGEKVFLECVQDMDHENMFWYRQDPGLGLRLIYFSYDVKMKEKGDIPEGYSVSREKKERFSLILESASTNQTSMYLCASSLGQGVAAAQFFGPGTRLTVL.

This chain links TRBV5-4 with TRBJ2-1, with D perhaps matching TRBD1 or TRBD2 (5 bases each). The germline gives CDR1 SGHNT, CDR2 YYREEE (reference sequence). The CDR3 totals 15 residues. Trimming took off 0 bases at V and 2 bases at J, with 9 bases between the two ends. The CDR3 loop is CASSLDQGPYNEQFF. The DNA for the CDR3 is TGTGCCAGCAGCTTGGACCAGGGACCCTACAATGAGCAGTTCTTC.

Sample share makes this clone medium-sized (0.01 to 0.1%). V and J are TRBV2 and TRBJ1-6; D may be TRBD1 (6 bases). With 4 bases removed from V and 5 bases from J, the gap between germline ends came to 15 bases. Germline loops: CDR1 SNHLY, CDR2 FYNNEI. This CDR3 region has 16 residues. In DNA form, the CDR3 reads TGTGCCAGCAGTGTCGAGGACAGCCGAAATAATTCACCCCTCCACTTT. Translation: CASSVEDSRNNSPLHF.

V is TRBV6-1 and J is TRBJ1-5, with 7 bases identical to TRBD1. CDR3 length: 15 amino acids. Germline CDR1 is MNHNS and CDR2 is SASEGT. The CDR3 protein is CGSQNRGYSNQPQHF. CDR3 nucleotide sequence: TGTGGTTCACAAAACAGGGGTTATAGCAATCAGCCCCAGCATTTT.

The table lists this clone with a count of one. The V and J genes are TRBV11-3 and TRBJ2-3; 8 bases match TRBD2. Per the germline V gene, CDR1 is SGHNT and CDR2 is YENEEA. This CDR3 is built from 15 residues. V gave up 4 bases and J gave up 0 bases; unmatched junction bases: 3. CDR3 nucleotides: TGTGCCAGCAGCTCGAGCGGGGGCAGCACAGATACGCAGTATTTT. Translation: CASSSSGGSTDTQYF.